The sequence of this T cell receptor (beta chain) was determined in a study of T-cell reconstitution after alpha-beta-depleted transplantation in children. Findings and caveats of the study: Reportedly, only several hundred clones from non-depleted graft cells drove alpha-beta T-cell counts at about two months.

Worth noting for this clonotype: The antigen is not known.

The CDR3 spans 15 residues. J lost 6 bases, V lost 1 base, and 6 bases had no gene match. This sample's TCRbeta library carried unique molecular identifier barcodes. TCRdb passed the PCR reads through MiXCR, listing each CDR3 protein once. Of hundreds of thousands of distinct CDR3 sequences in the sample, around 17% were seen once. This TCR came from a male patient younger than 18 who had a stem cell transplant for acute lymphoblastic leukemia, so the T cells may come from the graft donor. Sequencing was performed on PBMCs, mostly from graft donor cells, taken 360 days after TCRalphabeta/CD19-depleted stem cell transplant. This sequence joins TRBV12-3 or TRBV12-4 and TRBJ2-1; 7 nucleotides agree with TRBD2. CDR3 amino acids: CASSLGGGPFNEQFF. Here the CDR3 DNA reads TGTGCCAGCAGTTTAGGGGGGGGACCATTCAATGAGCAGTTCTTC.